Each of the 4 T cell receptor beta chains below was sequenced from the same sample in a study of radiation and T cells in renal cell carcinoma. Time point indicated: blood 2 weeks post-SBRT. Treatment given: 15 Gy SBRT to primary tumor, nephrectomy 4 weeks later. Profiled with immunoSEQ multiplex PCR; TCRdb holds only in-frame clones, not every one. The profile shows about 150,000 clones, about 91% of them singletons. The sample here was blood, taken from a patient whose treatment included radiotherapy and nephrectomy. The source of these receptors is a woman aged 50 to 60 with renal cell carcinoma.

This chain connects TRBV7-9 to TRBJ1-1; D gene ambiguous. Trimming removed 1 base from V and 2 bases from J, with 8 bases in between. The CDR3 contains 14 residues. The germline gives CDR1 SEHNR, CDR2 FQNEAQ (reference sequence). CDR3 in DNA: TGTGCCAGCAGCTTAGTCGAGGGAAACACTGAAGCTTTCTTT. As protein: CASSLVEGNTEAFF.

The V gene is TRBV21-1, the J gene TRBJ2-7; the table's D call TRBD1 went unverified against the DNA. TRBV21-1 corresponds to a pseudogene. The CDR3 is 15 residues long. The chain's CDR3 is CASTPTGSHSYEQYF. For the CDR3, the DNA is TGTGCCAGTACACCAACAGGGTCCCACTCCTACGAGCAGTACTTC.

Remarks on this clone: Other nucleotide sequences in the sample specify the same CDR3. The chain links TRBV18 to TRBJ2-5; 7 nucleotides line up with TRBD2. J lost 4 bases, V lost 6 bases, and 5 bases had no gene match. From germline, CDR1 is KGHSH and CDR2 LQKENI. The CDR3 sequence is 13 residues long. CDR3 sequence: CASSLTGGETQYF. The CDR3 nucleotides read TGTGCCAGCTCCCTGACGGGGGGAGAGACCCAGTACTTC.

The chain links TRBV7-2 to TRBJ2-5; unclear D gene. Germline CDR1 reads SGHTA; CDR2 reads FQGNSA. V dropped 5 bases and J dropped 3 bases, with 7 bases sitting between them. The length of the CDR3 is 12 residues. The CDR3 region is CASSRWEETQYF. DNA for the CDR3: TGTGCCAGCAGCCGGTGGGAAGAGACCCAGTACTTC.